Detailed here is one T cell receptor beta chain. Its antigen remains unidentified. This specimen comes from a study of blood T cells in healthy people across ages. For the second PCR, which ran for about 6 to 11 cycles, a sample-barcoded 5' primer and a J-beta primer mix were used. TCRdb ran MiXCR on the 5' RACE reads and lists one entry per CDR3 protein. The top ten hold 9.4% of the sample, which has approximately 760,000 distinct CDR3 sequences, 25% seen once. Overall study findings and caveats: When set beside aged donors, long-lived donors presented more naive CD4+ cells and higher diversity.

The CDR3 runs 15 residues. Germline lookup yields CDR1 SGDLS and CDR2 YYNGEE. These data were also filed under a second study, of T cells of mothers and their children. That work states: The people who donated were a few healthy Caucasian mothers and their six children.

This chain links TRBV9 with TRBJ2-5, with no clear D. The J call may be incorrect, as the DNA end agrees better with TRBJ2-1. The receptor was isolated from a boy aged 5 to 17 in good health. Sequenced sample: blood. The CDR3: CASSPDGVDYNEQFF. CDR3 nucleotides: TGTGCCAGCAGCCCAGATGGGGTTGACTACAATGAGCAGTTCTTC.